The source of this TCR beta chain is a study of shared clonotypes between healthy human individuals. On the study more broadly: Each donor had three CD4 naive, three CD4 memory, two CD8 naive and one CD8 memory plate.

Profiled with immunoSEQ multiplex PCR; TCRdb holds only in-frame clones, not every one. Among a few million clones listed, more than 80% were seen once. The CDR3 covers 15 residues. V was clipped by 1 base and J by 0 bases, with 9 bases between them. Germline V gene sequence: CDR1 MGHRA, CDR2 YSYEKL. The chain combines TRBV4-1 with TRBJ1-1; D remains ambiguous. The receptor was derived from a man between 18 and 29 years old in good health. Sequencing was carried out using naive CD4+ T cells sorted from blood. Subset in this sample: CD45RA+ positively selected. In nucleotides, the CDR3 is TGCGCCAGCAGCCAAGTGAACACACTGAACACTGAAGCTTTCTTT. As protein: CASSQVNTLNTEAFF.